A selection of T cell receptor beta chains follows, all from one sample in a study of identical twins. Each CDR3 protein gets one entry after TCRdb re-called the 5' RACE reads with MiXCR. The table lists around 370,000 distinct CDR3 sequences, roughly 9% of them singletons. The sample was naive T cells sorted from blood. The source of these receptors is a woman between 50 and 59 years old in good health. CDR3s include the opening cysteine and the closing phenylalanine or tryptophan. D genes are given only for firm matches. Rows may omit the clone size; those that give it use once, few, many or a size class.

>-|-|TRBV10-3|TRBJ1-5
CAIRSAVNQPQHF
TGTGCCATCAGGTCCGCAGTCAACCAGCCCCAGCATTTT
>many|TRBD1|TRBV2|TRBJ2-1
CASSELGGSNEQFF
TGTGCCAGCAGTGAGTTAGGGGGCTCCAATGAGCAGTTCTTC
>few|TRBD2|TRBV29-1|TRBJ2-1
CSVEMAGGKYNEQFF
TGCAGCGTTGAAATGGCGGGAGGGAAATACAATGAGCAGTTCTTC
>-|TRBD1|TRBV29-1|TRBJ2-1
CSVVGRGRTDEQFF
TGCAGCGTTGTGGGCAGGGGGCGCACAGATGAGCAGTTCTTC
>-|-|TRBV5-1|TRBJ2-2
CASSRLEELFF
TGCGCCAGCAGCCGACTGGAGGAGCTGTTTTTT
>-|-|TRBV6-5|TRBJ2-7
CASSYSRVSSYEQYF
TGTGCCAGCAGTTACTCGCGGGTAAGCTCCTACGAGCAGTACTTC
>many|TRBD2|TRBV29-1|TRBJ2-1
CSVPGLGGNEQFF
TGCAGCGTCCCGGGACTAGGGGGGAATGAGCAGTTCTTC
>-|-|TRBV20-1|TRBJ2-1
CSARDTISSSYNEQFF
TGCAGTGCTAGAGATACGATCAGCAGCTCCTACAATGAGCAGTTCTTC
>few|-|TRBV29-1|TRBJ2-2
CSGGPSGPGELFF
TGCAGCGGGGGACCGTCCGGTCCCGGGGAGCTGTTTTTT
>many|TRBD1|TRBV6-5|TRBJ2-2
CASSYFGQGVTGELFF
TGTGCCAGCAGTTATTTCGGACAGGGTGTCACCGGGGAGCTGTTTTTT
>many|TRBD2|TRBV6-5|TRBJ2-1
CASSQLAGVNEQFF
TGTGCCAGCAGTCAACTAGCGGGAGTCAATGAGCAGTTCTTC
>many|-|TRBV12-3/TRBV12-4|TRBJ2-7
CASSLSGPYEQYF
TGTGCCAGCAGTTTATCTGGGCCCTACGAGCAGTACTTC
>many|-|TRBV5-1|TRBJ1-1
CASWNQYTEAFF
TGCGCCAGCTGGAATCAATACACTGAAGCTTTCTTT
>many|-|TRBV5-1|TRBJ1-2
CASSLVAGYGYTF
TGCGCCAGCAGCTTGGTGGCAGGCTATGGCTACACCTTC
>-|-|TRBV5-1|TRBJ2-5
CASSLPAVYQETQYF
TGCGCCAGCAGCTTGCCGGCGGTATACCAAGAGACCCAGTACTTC
>many|-|TRBV12-3/TRBV12-4|TRBJ1-1
CASNLFTGLNTEAFF
TGTGCCAGCAACCTCTTTACGGGACTAAACACTGAAGCTTTCTTT
>-|-|TRBV7-2|TRBJ1-6
CASSLNGYNSPLHF
TGTGCCAGCAGCTTAAACGGATATAATTCACCCCTCCACTTT
>-|-|TRBV12-5|TRBJ2-7
CASGFPIGTGMNEQYF
TGTGCTAGTGGTTTCCCCATCGGGACGGGAATGAACGAGCAGTACTTC
>-|-|TRBV20-1|TRBJ2-5
CSARYPGSQETQYF
TGCAGTGCTAGGTACCCCGGATCCCAAGAGACCCAGTACTTC
>many|-|TRBV14|TRBJ1-5
CASSKQGNNQPQHF
TGTGCCAGCAGCAAGCAGGGGAATAATCAGCCCCAGCATTTT
>many|TRBD1|TRBV5-1|TRBJ2-6
CASSPWTGTNSGANVLTF
TGCGCCAGCAGCCCTTGGACAGGTACCAACTCTGGGGCCAACGTCCTGACTTTC
>-|TRBD1|TRBV12-3/TRBV12-4|TRBJ1-1
CASSFDRGVRAFF
TGTGCCAGCAGTTTCGACAGGGGCGTAAGGGCTTTCTTT
>-|-|TRBV19|TRBJ2-1
CASSIIADHNEQFF
TGTGCCAGTAGTATCATAGCGGACCACAATGAGCAGTTCTTC
>-|-|TRBV10-3|TRBJ2-7
CAISDANEQYF
TGTGCCATCAGTGACGCTAACGAGCAGTACTTC
>-|-|TRBV7-9|TRBJ2-1
CASSPSGLEQFF
TGTGCCAGCAGCCCTTCGGGGCTAGAGCAGTTCTTC
>many|TRBD2|TRBV9|TRBJ2-3
CASSPWGSGRDTQYF
TGTGCCAGCAGCCCCTGGGGAAGCGGGAGAGATACGCAGTATTTT
>many|TRBD2|TRBV10-3|TRBJ2-1
CATREELAVYNEQFF
TGTGCCACCCGGGAGGAACTAGCGGTGTACAATGAGCAGTTCTTC
>many|TRBD2|TRBV12-3/TRBV12-4|TRBJ2-1
CASSLGPLAGGPRSYNEQFF
TGTGCCAGCAGTTTAGGGCCACTAGCGGGAGGGCCAAGGTCCTACAATGAGCAGTTCTTC
>many|-|TRBV29-1|TRBJ2-1
CSVEGYSYNEQFF
TGCAGCGTTGAGGGCTACTCCTACAATGAGCAGTTCTTC
>many|-|TRBV15|TRBJ2-1
CATSRGSGFSYNEQFF
TGTGCCACCAGCAGAGGTAGCGGCTTCTCCTACAATGAGCAGTTCTTC
>many|TRBD2|TRBV27|TRBJ2-1
CASRWAEGGLNEQFF
TGTGCCAGCAGATGGGCCGAGGGAGGGCTCAATGAGCAGTTCTTC
>-|-|TRBV4-1|TRBJ2-1
CASSLSPGLSNEQFF
TGCGCCAGCAGCCTCTCACCGGGGCTTAGCAATGAGCAGTTCTTC
>few|TRBD1|TRBV2|TRBJ1-4
CASSGDRGEKLFF
TGTGCCAGCAGCGGGGACAGGGGTGAAAAACTGTTTTTT
>few|-|TRBV10-3|TRBJ2-2
CAISEGAANTGELFF
TGTGCCATCAGTGAAGGAGCGGCCAACACCGGGGAGCTGTTTTTT
>many|-|TRBV9|TRBJ1-1
CASSVGATNTEAFF
TGTGCCAGCAGCGTCGGGGCCACCAACACTGAAGCTTTCTTT
>few|-|TRBV12-3/TRBV12-4|TRBJ2-1
CASSFRPSREQFF
TGTGCCAGCAGTTTCCGGCCTTCGCGGGAGCAGTTCTTC
>few|TRBD1|TRBV29-1|TRBJ2-7
CSVEGTGAYEQYF
TGCAGCGTTGAAGGGACAGGGGCATACGAGCAGTACTTC
>-|TRBD1|TRBV20-1|TRBJ1-1
CSAREGTGTSEAFF
TGCAGTGCTAGAGAAGGGACAGGGACGTCAGAAGCTTTCTTT
>-|-|TRBV5-5|TRBJ2-5
CASSLLLTQYF
TGTGCCAGCAGCTTGCTGCTGACCCAGTACTTC
>few|-|TRBV3-1|TRBJ2-3
CASSQAGDSTDTQYF
TGTGCCAGCAGCCAAGCGGGAGACTCCACAGATACGCAGTATTTT
>many|-|TRBV12-3/TRBV12-4|TRBJ2-5
CASSRPVETQYF
TGTGCCAGCAGTCGCCCCGTTGAGACCCAGTACTTC
>few|TRBD2|TRBV4-1|TRBJ2-3
CASSQLAGATDTQYF
TGCGCCAGCAGCCAGCTAGCGGGAGCCACAGATACGCAGTATTTT
>few|TRBD2|TRBV4-1|TRBJ2-7
CASSQDKASGRSYEQYF
TGCGCCAGCAGCCAAGATAAGGCTAGCGGGCGATCCTACGAGCAGTACTTC
>few|-|TRBV7-2|TRBJ2-3
CASSHPGTTQYF
TGTGCCAGCAGCCACCCCGGGACAACGCAGTATTTT
>-|-|TRBV6-5|TRBJ2-1
CASSSSIGSYNEQFF
TGTGCCAGCAGTTCCTCGATCGGGTCCTACAATGAGCAGTTCTTC
>-|-|TRBV29-1|TRBJ2-2
CSASGRLEGELFF
TGCAGCGCCTCCGGCAGGCTAGAAGGGGAGCTGTTTTTT